The subject of this entry is one TCR beta chain. Its antigen is not known. Germline CDR1 is KGHSH and CDR2 is LQKENI. V lost 2 bases and J 6 bases, leaving 17 bases between the germline ends. The CDR3 covers 16 residues. This specimen comes from a study of T cell responses to AZD1222 COVID-19 vaccine. Study-level points and caveats: Clonal diversity may have been underestimated, and the donors were mostly white British, with more females than males. Only six or seven AZD1222 recipients tested seropositive at baseline.

Sequenced by immunoSEQ multiplex PCR; TCRdb stores in-frame clones only, minus some. The data contain fewer than 200,000 clones, around 92% of them singletons. The material sequenced was peripheral blood, taken on day 0 of AZD1222 vaccination. V is TRBV18 and J is TRBJ1-5; D is possibly TRBD1 (6 bases). This receptor was identified in an adult in good health. CDR3: CASSPARGWGGQPQHF. The CDR3 DNA reads TGTGCCAGCTCACCAGCCAGGGGATGGGGCGGTCAGCCCCAGCATTTT.